A selection of T cell receptor beta chains follows, all from one sample in a study of T cell repertoires in cytomegalovirus infection. No antigen has been assigned to these receptors. TCRdb reanalysed the reads using MiXCR and keeps one entry per CDR3 protein. The sample comprises about 120,000 distinct CDR3 sequences, around 10% of which are singletons, and 30% to 40% rests with the top ten. The sample comprised PBMCs, sequenced either directly or after in vitro stimulation (not recorded which). The source is a human donor in good health (CMV status not recorded). Some clones in this sample may be carry-over from other donors' samples. CDR3s include the opening cysteine and the closing phenylalanine or tryptophan.

>TRBV7-2|12
CASSLGQETQYF
>TRBV15|15
CATSRSPQLDQPQHF
>TRBV10-3|13
CAISRDDGETQYF
>TRBV6-5|15
CASTPGVGAVYGYTF
>TRBV6-5|13
CASTPGGYTEAFF
>TRBV7-2|15
CASSPIPQASGEQFF
>TRBV7-9|12
CASRMGSETQYF
>TRBV7-2|15
CASSAGSGYNSPLHF
>TRBV28|15
CASIPAGAGYNEQFF
>TRBV7-2|15
CASSLGPGRRNTIYF
>TRBV19|15
CASSLGTVENQPQHF
>TRBV4-1|15
CASSPSSGPYNEQFF
>TRBV7-8|15
CASSPEDRGGEKLFF
>TRBV27|16
CASALFGTTGGNTIYF
>TRBV19|14
CASSIGRVNTEAFF
>TRBV11-1|13
CASSFSYLYEQYF
>TRBV7-2|14
CASTLSLGNYGYTF
>TRBV20-1|14
CSALIPTNTGELFF
>TRBV4-1|19
CASSQGIYKARERPDTQYF
>TRBV11-2|15
CASSSQGANLLGYTF
>TRBV7-9|17
CASSPLAGGPNQETQYF
>TRBV7-9|12
CASRRGSYGYTF
>TRBV12-3/TRBV12-4|14
CASSWDRAYNEQFF
>TRBV7-9|13
CASSPDRDEKLFF
>TRBV2|13
CASVGHLNTEAFF
>TRBV20-1|14
CSARDGTEGITLHF
>TRBV12-3/TRBV12-4|14
CASTLTDIDEKLFF
>TRBV5-4|15
CASSLGTAPTYEQYF